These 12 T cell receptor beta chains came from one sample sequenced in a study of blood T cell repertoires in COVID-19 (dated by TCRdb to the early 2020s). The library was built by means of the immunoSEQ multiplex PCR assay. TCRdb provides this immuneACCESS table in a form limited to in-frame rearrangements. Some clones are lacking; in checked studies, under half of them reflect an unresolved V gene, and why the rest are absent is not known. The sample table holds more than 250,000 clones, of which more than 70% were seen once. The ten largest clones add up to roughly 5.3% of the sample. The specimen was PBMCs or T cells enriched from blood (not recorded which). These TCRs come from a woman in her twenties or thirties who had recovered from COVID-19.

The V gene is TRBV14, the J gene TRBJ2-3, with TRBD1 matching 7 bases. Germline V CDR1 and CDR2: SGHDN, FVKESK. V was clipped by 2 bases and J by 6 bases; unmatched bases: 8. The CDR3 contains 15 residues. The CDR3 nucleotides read TGTGCCAGCAGCCAAACGGGGCCCAGGGGGGATACGCAGTATTTT. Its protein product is CASSQTGPRGDTQYF.

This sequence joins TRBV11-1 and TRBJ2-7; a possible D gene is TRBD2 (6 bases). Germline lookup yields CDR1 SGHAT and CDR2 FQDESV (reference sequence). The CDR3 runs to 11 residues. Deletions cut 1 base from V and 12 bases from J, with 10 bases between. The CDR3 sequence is CASSLGAGRYF. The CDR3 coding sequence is TGTGCCAGCAGCTTAGGAGCGGGCCGGTACTTC.

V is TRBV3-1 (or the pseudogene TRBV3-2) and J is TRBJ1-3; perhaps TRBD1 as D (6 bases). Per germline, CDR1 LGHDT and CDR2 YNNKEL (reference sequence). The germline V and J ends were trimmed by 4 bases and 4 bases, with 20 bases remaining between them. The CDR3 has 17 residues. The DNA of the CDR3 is TGTGCCAGCAGCCGCCGGACAGCCCTTGGGATGGGAAACACCATATATTTT. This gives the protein CASSRRTALGMGNTIYF.

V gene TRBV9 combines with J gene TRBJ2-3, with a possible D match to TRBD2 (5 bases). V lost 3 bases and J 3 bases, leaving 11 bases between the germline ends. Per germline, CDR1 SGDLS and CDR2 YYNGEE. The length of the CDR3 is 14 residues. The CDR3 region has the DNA TGTGCCAGCAGCGGGACTCGATTTACAGATACGCAGTATTTT. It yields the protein CASSGTRFTDTQYF.

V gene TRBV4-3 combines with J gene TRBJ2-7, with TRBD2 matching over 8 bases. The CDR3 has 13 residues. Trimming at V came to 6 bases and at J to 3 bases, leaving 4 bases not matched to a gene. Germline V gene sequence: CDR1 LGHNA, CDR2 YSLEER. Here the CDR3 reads CASSISGGYEQYF. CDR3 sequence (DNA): TGCGCCAGCAGTATAAGCGGGGGCTACGAGCAGTACTTC.

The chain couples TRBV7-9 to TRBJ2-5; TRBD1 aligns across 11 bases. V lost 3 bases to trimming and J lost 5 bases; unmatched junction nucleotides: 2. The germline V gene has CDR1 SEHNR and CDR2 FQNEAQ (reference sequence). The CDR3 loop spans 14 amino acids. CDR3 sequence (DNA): TGTGCCAGCAGCTTCGGGACAGGGGGTGAGACCCAGTACTTC. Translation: CASSFGTGGETQYF.

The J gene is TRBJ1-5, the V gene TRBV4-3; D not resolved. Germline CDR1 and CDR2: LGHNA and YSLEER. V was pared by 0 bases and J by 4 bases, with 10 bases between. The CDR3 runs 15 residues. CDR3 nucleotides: TGCGCCAGCAGCCAAGAAAGAGTGCGGAATCAGCCCCAGCATTTT. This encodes CASSQERVRNQPQHF.

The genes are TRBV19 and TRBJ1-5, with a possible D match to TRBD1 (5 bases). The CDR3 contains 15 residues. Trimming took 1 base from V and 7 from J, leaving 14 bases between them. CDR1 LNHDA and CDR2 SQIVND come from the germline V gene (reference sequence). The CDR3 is CASSIGAGSGQPQHF. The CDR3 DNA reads TGTGCCAGTAGTATAGGTGCAGGGTCTGGACAGCCCCAGCATTTT.

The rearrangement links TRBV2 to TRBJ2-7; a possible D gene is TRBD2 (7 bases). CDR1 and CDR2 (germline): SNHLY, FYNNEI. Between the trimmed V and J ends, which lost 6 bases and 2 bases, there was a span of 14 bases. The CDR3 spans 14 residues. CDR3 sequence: CASRRGGGAYEQYF. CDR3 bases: TGTGCCAGCAGGAGGGGAGGGGGGGCCTACGAGCAGTACTTC. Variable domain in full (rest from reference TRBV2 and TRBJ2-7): EPEVTQTPSHQVTQMGQEVILRCVPISNHLYFYWYRQILGQKVEFLVSFYNNEISEKSEIFDDQFSVERPDGSNFTLKIRSTKLEDSAMYFCASRRGGGAYEQYFGPGTRLTVT.

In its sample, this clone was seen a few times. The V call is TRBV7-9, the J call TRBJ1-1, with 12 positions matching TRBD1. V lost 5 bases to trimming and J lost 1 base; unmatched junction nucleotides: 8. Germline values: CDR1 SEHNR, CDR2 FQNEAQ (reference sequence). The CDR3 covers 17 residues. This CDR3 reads CASSPGTGGRGNTEAFF. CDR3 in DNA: TGTGCCAGCAGCCCTGGGACAGGGGGCAGAGGGAACACTGAAGCTTTCTTT.

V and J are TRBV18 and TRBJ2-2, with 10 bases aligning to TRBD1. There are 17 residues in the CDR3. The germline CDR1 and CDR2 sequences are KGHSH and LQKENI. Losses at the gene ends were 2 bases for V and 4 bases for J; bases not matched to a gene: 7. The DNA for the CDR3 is TGTGCCAGCTCACCAATGTTGACAGGGGGCGGCACCGGGGAGCTGTTTTTT. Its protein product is CASSPMLTGGGTGELFF.

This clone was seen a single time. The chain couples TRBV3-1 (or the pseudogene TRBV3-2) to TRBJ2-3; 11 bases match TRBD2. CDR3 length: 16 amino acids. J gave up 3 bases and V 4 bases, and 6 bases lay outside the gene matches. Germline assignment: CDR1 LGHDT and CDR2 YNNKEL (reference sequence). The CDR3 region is CASSRRGLAATDTQYF. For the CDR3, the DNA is TGTGCCAGCAGCCGGCGGGGACTAGCGGCTACAGATACGCAGTATTTT.